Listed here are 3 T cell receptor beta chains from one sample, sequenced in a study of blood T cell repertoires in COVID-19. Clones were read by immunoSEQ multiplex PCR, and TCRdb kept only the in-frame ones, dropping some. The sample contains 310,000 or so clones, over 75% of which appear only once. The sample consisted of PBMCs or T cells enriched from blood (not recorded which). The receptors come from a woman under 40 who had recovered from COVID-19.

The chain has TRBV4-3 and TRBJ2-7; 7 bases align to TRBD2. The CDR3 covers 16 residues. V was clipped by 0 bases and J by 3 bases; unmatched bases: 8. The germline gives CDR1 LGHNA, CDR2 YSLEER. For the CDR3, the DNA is TGCGCCAGCAGCCAAGATAATGTTTGGGGGGGCTACGAGCAGTACTTC. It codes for CASSQDNVWGGYEQYF.

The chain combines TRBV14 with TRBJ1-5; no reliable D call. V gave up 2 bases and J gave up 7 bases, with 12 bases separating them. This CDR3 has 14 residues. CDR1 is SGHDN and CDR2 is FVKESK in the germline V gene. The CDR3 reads CASSQTSPGQPQHF. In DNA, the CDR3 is TGTGCCAGCAGCCAAACCAGCCCGGGACAGCCCCAGCATTTT. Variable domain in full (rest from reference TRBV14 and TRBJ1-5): EAGVTQFPSHSVIEKGQTVTLRCDPISGHDNLYWYRRVMGKEIKFLLHFVKESKQDESGMPNNRFLAERTGGTYSTLKVQPAELEDSGVYFCASSQTSPGQPQHFGDGTRLSIL.

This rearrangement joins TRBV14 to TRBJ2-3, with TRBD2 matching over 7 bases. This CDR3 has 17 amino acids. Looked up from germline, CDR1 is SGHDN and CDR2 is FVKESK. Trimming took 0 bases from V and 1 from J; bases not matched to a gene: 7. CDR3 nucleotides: TGTGCCAGCAGCCAAGACATGGGACTATCGGGCACAGATACGCAGTATTTT. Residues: CASSQDMGLSGTDTQYF.